This passage covers 28 T cell receptor beta chains from one sample sequenced in a study of cytomegalovirus exposure and HLA in healthy donors. The PCR contained 60 Vbeta and 13 Jbeta primers. Measured with immunoSEQ multiplex PCR; TCRdb has only the in-frame clones, and not every one. The sample holds 200,000 to 250,000 clones; around four fifths are singletons and the top ten take approximately 0.47%. The source material was PBMCs. These receptors originate from a boy younger than 18 in good health and CMV-seronegative.

The rearrangement uses TRBV5-6 and TRBJ1-1; D gene ambiguous. The V end lost 1 base, the J end lost 8 bases, and 9 bases lay between the germline ends. This CDR3 is built from 12 residues. Germline loops: CDR1 SGHDT, CDR2 YYEEEE. The CDR3 spells CASSLRIREAFF. CDR3 nucleotides: TGTGCCAGCAGCTTGAGGATCAGGGAAGCTTTCTTT.

The chain recombines TRBV30 with TRBJ1-6; possibly TRBD1 for D (6 bases). Trimming pared 5 bases from V and 4 bases from J, leaving 6 bases between. The CDR3 consists of 12 residues. The germline V gene encodes CDR1 GTSNPN and CDR2 SVGIG (reference sequence). CDR3 nucleotides: TGTGCCTGGGGACAGTATAATTCACCCCTCCACTTT. Its translation is CAWGQYNSPLHF.

The V and J genes are TRBV5-4 and TRBJ1-1, with a tentative D call TRBD1 (5 bases). Germline CDR1 and CDR2: SGHNT and YYREEE (reference sequence). V was trimmed by 6 bases and J by 1 base, leaving 10 bases between them. The CDR3 totals 13 residues. The CDR3 here is CASTRGRNTEAFF. For the CDR3, the DNA is TGTGCCAGCACCCGGGGGAGGAACACTGAAGCTTTCTTT.

This chain uses TRBV2 with TRBJ2-1, with TRBD1 matching over 7 bases. From germline, CDR1 is SNHLY and CDR2 FYNNEI. V shed 5 bases and J 1 base; nucleotides not matched to a gene: 8. The CDR3 contains 16 residues. In DNA form, the CDR3 reads TGTGCCAGCAGTCCCCGGACAGGCGCTTCCTACAATGAGCAGTTCTTC. Amino acid sequence: CASSPRTGASYNEQFF.

The V and J genes are TRBV5-1 and TRBJ1-1; D might be TRBD1 (5 bases). V was shortened by 3 bases and J by 1 base, with 13 bases between the two germline ends. Germline CDR1 reads SGHRS; CDR2 reads YFSETQ. The CDR3 covers 15 residues. CDR3 residues: CASSSPREGNTEAFF. The CDR3 coding sequence is TGCGCCAGCAGCTCCCCCAGGGAAGGGAACACTGAAGCTTTCTTT.

The chain carries TRBV5-1 and TRBJ2-7; maybe TRBD2 (6 bases). In germline, CDR1 is SGHRS, CDR2 YFSETQ. This CDR3 comprises 17 residues. The V gene lost 0 bases and the J gene lost 1 base, with 17 bases spanning the gap. CDR3 sequence: CASSLDHLREGSYEQYF. The CDR3 coding sequence is TGCGCCAGCAGCTTGGACCACTTGCGGGAAGGGTCCTACGAGCAGTACTTC.

The rearrangement joins TRBV5-1 to TRBJ2-3; 7 bases fit TRBD2. The V segment lost 6 bases and the J segment 4 bases; nucleotides outside the gene matches: 11. The CDR3 is 15 amino acids. Per germline, CDR1 SGHRS and CDR2 YFSETQ. As DNA, the CDR3 is TGCGCCAGCATGTGGGGTCTAGCGGAAGCAGATACGCAGTATTTT. Translated: CASMWGLAEADTQYF.

The chain employs TRBV6-5 and TRBJ1-2; TRBD1 matches 8 bases. The J segment lost 6 bases and the V segment lost 7 bases, leaving 4 bases of the junction unmatched. The CDR3 length is 12 residues. The germline V gene encodes CDR1 MNHEY and CDR2 SVGAGI. The CDR3 reads CASTGGFDGYTF. CDR3 coding DNA: TGTGCCAGCACAGGGGGCTTCGATGGCTACACCTTC.

This chain uses TRBV18 with TRBJ1-1; 8 nucleotides line up with TRBD1. The trim removed 6 bases at V and 3 bases at J, leaving 6 bases unmatched. Per germline, CDR1 KGHSH and CDR2 LQKENI. The CDR3 is made up of 14 amino acids. CDR3 in DNA: TGTGCCAGCTCCCCGGTACAGGGGGACACTGAAGCTTTCTTT. Its protein product is CASSPVQGDTEAFF.

J is TRBJ1-1 and V is TRBV4-2, with no clear D. The CDR3 contains 15 residues. The germline CDR1 and CDR2 sequences are LGHNA and YNFKEQ. Trimming shortened V by 2 bases and J by 1 base, and 11 bases separated the two germline ends. CDR3 nucleotides: TGTGCCAGCAGCCAATTGAGCCCGTCGAACACTGAAGCTTTCTTT. It codes for CASSQLSPSNTEAFF.

The genes are TRBV28 and TRBJ1-2; TRBD1 aligns across 8 bases. The CDR3 runs to 15 residues. Unmatched junction bases numbered 9, after V lost 5 bases and J lost 4 bases. Germline CDR1 is MDHEN and CDR2 is SYDVKM. CDR3 in amino acids: CASSPNSGGGYGYTF. The CDR3 DNA follows: TGTGCCAGCAGTCCCAACTCAGGGGGCGGCTATGGCTACACCTTC.

For this clone: Mismatch with germline at one junction end may stem from a read error. The J gene is TRBJ1-2, the V gene TRBV4-1, with 8 bases fitting TRBD1. The germline CDR1 and CDR2 sequences are MGHRA and YSYEKL. The CDR3 totals 14 residues. Here the CDR3 DNA reads TGCGCCGGCAGCCAAGTCGGGACAGGTGTTGGCTACACCTTC. Translation: CAGSQVGTGVGYTF.

The J gene is TRBJ2-5, the V gene TRBV6-5; D remains unclear. The J call may be in error: the DNA end matches TRBJ2-7 better. Germline CDR1 and CDR2: MNHEY and SVGAGI. CDR3 length: 15 residues. The CDR3 is CASSYSAAKPYEQYF. The DNA of the CDR3 is TGTGCCAGCAGTTACTCGGCGGCCAAACCCTACGAGCAGTACTTC.

Only a few counts were recorded for this clone. This chain connects TRBV7-3 to TRBJ2-1, with 11 bases matching TRBD2. The germline gives CDR1 SGHTA, CDR2 FQGTGA. V shed 2 bases and J 5 bases; nucleotides not matched to a gene: 5. The CDR3 is 16 residues long. CDR3 sequence reads: CASSLLRSGGDNEQFF. In DNA form, the CDR3 reads TGTGCCAGCAGCTTACTGCGTAGCGGGGGGGACAATGAGCAGTTCTTC.

J is TRBJ1-1 and V is TRBV7-6, with 8 positions matching TRBD1. The CDR3 loop spans 17 amino acids. Germline CDR1 and CDR2: SGHVS and FNYEAQ. J lost 0 bases, V lost 5 bases, and 11 bases had no gene match. DNA for the CDR3: TGTGCCAGCAGCCCCTGGACAGGGACCTTGCTGAACACTGAAGCTTTCTTT. Amino acids: CASSPWTGTLLNTEAFF.

The rearrangement uses TRBV2 and TRBJ1-1, with 10 bases that match TRBD1. Per germline, CDR1 SNHLY and CDR2 FYNNEI. The CDR3 runs to 18 residues. V lost 6 bases and J lost 1; bases outside the gene matches: 14. This CDR3 is CASRGTTDRGHGNTEAFF. The CDR3, as DNA: TGTGCCAGCAGAGGGACGACCGACAGGGGGCACGGGAACACTGAAGCTTTCTTT.

The chain has TRBV5-1 and TRBJ2-1; no firm D call. V lost 0 bases, J lost 7 bases, and 5 bases lay in between. Per germline, CDR1 SGHRS and CDR2 YFSETQ. The length of the CDR3 is 12 residues. The DNA for the CDR3 is TGCGCCAGCAGCTTGGACTTTAATGAGCAGTTCTTC. Translated: CASSLDFNEQFF. Combining the CDR3 with reference TRBV5-1 and TRBJ2-1 gives the whole variable domain KAGVTQTPRYLIKTRGQQVTLSCSPISGHRSVSWYQQTPGQGLQFLFEYFSETQRNKGNFPGRFSGRQFSNSRSEMNVSTLELGDSALYLCASSLDFNEQFFGPGTRLTVL.

The chain has TRBV27 and TRBJ2-7; 9 nucleotides line up with TRBD1. Germline values: CDR1 MNHEY, CDR2 SMNVEV (reference sequence). CDR3 length: 15 residues. V dropped 5 bases and J dropped 3; count of bases not matched to a gene: 8. CDR3 in amino acids: CASSAGTGWLYEQYF. The CDR3 DNA follows: TGTGCCAGCAGTGCTGGGACAGGGTGGCTCTACGAGCAGTACTTC.

The chain couples TRBV5-1 to TRBJ2-7, with TRBD2 as a possible D gene (5 bases). Germline lookup yields CDR1 SGHRS and CDR2 YFSETQ. This CDR3 is built from 14 residues. Deletions cut 0 bases from V and 1 base from J, with 8 bases between. As DNA, the CDR3 is TGCGCCAGCAGCTTGGATTCGGGGTCCTACGAGCAGTACTTC. This gives the protein CASSLDSGSYEQYF.

This rearrangement joins TRBV7-2 to TRBJ2-3, with 10 bases aligning to TRBD2. The CDR3 sequence is 16 residues long. CDR1 is SGHTA and CDR2 is FQGNSA in the germline V gene. Germline trimming cut 3 bases from V and 3 bases from J; bases unmatched to any gene: 6. This CDR3 is CASSLVSGGATDTQYF. The CDR3 DNA follows: TGTGCCAGCAGCTTGGTCAGCGGGGGGGCTACAGATACGCAGTATTTT.

The genes are TRBV14 and TRBJ2-7; D remains unclear. This CDR3 is 13 amino acids long. Germline CDR1 SGHDN, CDR2 FVKESK. Trimming removed 1 base from V and 9 bases from J, with 13 bases in between. The CDR3 spells CASSQGLKEPQYF. The CDR3 DNA sequence: TGTGCCAGCAGCCAAGGTCTTAAGGAGCCGCAGTACTTC.

There are a few counts of this clone. The chain has TRBV7-6 and TRBJ1-2; D is unresolved. V lost 5 bases and J lost 4, with 11 bases in between. Germline V CDR1 and CDR2: SGHVS, FNYEAQ. The CDR3 sequence is 13 residues long. CDR3 in amino acids: CASSPRESYGYTF. CDR3 bases: TGTGCCAGCAGCCCCCGGGAGAGCTATGGCTACACCTTC.

The chain uses TRBV5-1 and TRBJ1-5; D might be TRBD1 (6 bases). The CDR3 totals 14 residues. Trimming took 6 bases from V and 4 from J, leaving 14 bases between them. In germline, CDR1 is SGHRS, CDR2 YFSETQ. The CDR3 DNA is TGCGCCAGCATAAACAGGGATGGAAATCAGCCCCAGCATTTT. It translates to CASINRDGNQPQHF.

This chain links TRBV2 with TRBJ2-7; D is perhaps TRBD2 (5 bases). Trimming cost V 7 bases and J 8 bases, with 18 bases left between them. CDR3 size: 13 residues. Germline-derived CDR1 and CDR2 are SNHLY and FYNNEI. As DNA, the CDR3 is TGTGCCAGCACACTAGACCCACGCTCCAAGCAGTACTTC. This encodes CASTLDPRSKQYF.

V is TRBV15 and J is TRBJ1-1; maybe TRBD1 (5 bases). The ends were cut back, 0 bases at V and 11 bases at J, with 16 bases in the middle. This CDR3 spans 14 amino acids. The germline CDR1 and CDR2 sequences are LNHNV and YYDKDF (reference sequence). In DNA form, the CDR3 reads TGTGCCACCAGCAGAGACAGGGCTGCAGGAAGGGCTTTCTTT. Translation gives CATSRDRAAGRAFF.

The table lists this clone with a few counts. The V and J genes are TRBV7-3 and TRBJ1-2; no clear D gene. The CDR3 extends over 14 amino acids. V shed 5 bases and J shed 7 bases, with 17 bases lying between them. Germline V gives CDR1 SGHTA, CDR2 FQGTGA. This chain's CDR3 is CASSPPSSGAGYTF. CDR3 nucleotides: TGTGCCAGCAGCCCCCCTTCATCCGGAGCTGGCTACACCTTC.

This chain links TRBV7-9 with TRBJ2-3, with 10 bases fitting TRBD2. The CDR3 is 17 residues long. Trimming took 1 base from V and 9 from J; bases not matched to a gene: 13. Germline lookup yields CDR1 SEHNR and CDR2 FQNEAQ (reference sequence). This chain's CDR3 is CASSLVVSGRGSWTQYF. DNA for the CDR3: TGTGCCAGCAGCTTAGTAGTGAGCGGGAGGGGTTCGTGGACGCAGTATTTT.

V is TRBV27 and J is TRBJ2-1, with 9 bases matching TRBD1. Germline lookup yields CDR1 MNHEY and CDR2 SMNVEV (reference sequence). The CDR3 has 16 amino acids. The junction had 8 bases not matched to a gene; V was cut back by 3 bases and J by 5 bases. The CDR3 here is CASSFGPGQGNNEQFF. The CDR3 bases are TGTGCCAGCAGTTTTGGACCGGGACAGGGTAACAATGAGCAGTTCTTC.